Below, 24 T cell receptor beta chains from the same sample are listed, as sequenced in a study of technical replicates of blood from a handful of donors. The assay was immunoSEQ multiplex PCR, and TCRdb's table has in-frame clones only and misses some. The sample yields tens of thousands of clones, approximately 94% seen once. Source material: T cells isolated from PBMCs. The receptors here all came from a human donor in good health.

This sequence joins TRBV5-1 and TRBJ2-7; the match to TRBD1 covers 7 bases. Trimming cost V 0 bases and J 3 bases; bases outside gene matches: 9. CDR3 length equals 16 residues. Germline CDR1 SGHRS, CDR2 YFSETQ. In nucleotides, the CDR3 is TGCGCCAGCAGCTTGGACCAGGGGGACCCCCTCTACGAGCAGTACTTC. Translation: CASSLDQGDPLYEQYF.

V usage is TRBV9 and J usage is TRBJ1-3; D remains ambiguous. CDR1 is SGDLS and CDR2 is YYNGEE in the germline V gene. The CDR3 spans 15 residues. Trimming removed 4 bases from V and 2 bases from J, with 13 bases in between. In nucleotides, the CDR3 is TGTGCCAGCAGCACGCCCGGGGTCACTGGAAACACCATATATTTT. Amino acid sequence: CASSTPGVTGNTIYF.

This chain connects TRBV30 to TRBJ1-1, with 7 positions matching TRBD1. Germline V gene lookup returns CDR1 GTSNPN and CDR2 SVGIG (reference sequence). The CDR3 runs to 16 residues. J was trimmed by 11 bases and V by 3 bases; bases with no gene match: 21. The CDR3 DNA sequence: TGTGCCTGGAGACTCCCCGGTTCCGACAGGGTGGGATTGGCTTTCTTT. It specifies CAWRLPGSDRVGLAFF.

This clone was counted a single time. The V and J genes are TRBV7-9 and TRBJ2-3; D possibly corresponds to TRBD2 (6 bases). With 4 bases removed from V and 1 base from J, the gap between germline ends came to 12 bases. CDR3 length equals 15 residues. Germline CDR1 and CDR2: SEHNR and FQNEAQ (reference sequence). CDR3 DNA: TGTGCCAGCAGCTCGGGACTTCTTCGCACAGATACGCAGTATTTT. The encoded protein is CASSSGLLRTDTQYF.

The chain combines TRBV25-1 with TRBJ1-3; 9 bases line up with TRBD1. The CDR3 loop spans 15 amino acids. The germline V gene encodes CDR1 MGHDK and CDR2 SYGVNS. Trimming removed 3 bases from V and 14 bases from J; junction bases left unmatched: 14. CDR3 bases: TGTGCCAGCAGTGATCTGGGACAGGGCCTAACGCGAGTATATTTT. Encoded protein: CASSDLGQGLTRVYF.

This clone was seen once. The CDR3 here is CASRAGLPTDTQYF. The CDR3 DNA reads TGTGCCAGCAGGGCGGGACTCCCCACAGATACGCAGTATTTT. This chain joins TRBV21-1 and TRBJ2-3; TRBD2, as called in the table, went unchecked against the DNA. TRBV21-1 is marked as a pseudogene. The CDR3 extends over 14 amino acids.

This rearrangement joins TRBV4-1 to TRBJ2-1; D is unclear. This CDR3 is 17 amino acids long. Germline V gives CDR1 MGHRA, CDR2 YSYEKL. The V gene lost 1 base and the J gene lost 0 bases, with 13 bases spanning the gap. CDR3 amino acids: CASSQVYSLNSYNEQFF. The CDR3 nucleotides read TGCGCCAGCAGCCAAGTTTACTCGTTAAACTCCTACAATGAGCAGTTCTTC.

The rearrangement links TRBV30 to TRBJ2-1; 7 positions agree with TRBD2. This CDR3 has 15 amino acids. Trimming cost V 4 bases and J 4 bases; bases outside gene matches: 10. The V gene's germline CDR1 is GTSNPN and CDR2 SVGIG (reference sequence). CDR3 sequence reads: CAWTLRERGYNEQFF. The DNA of the CDR3 is TGTGCCTGGACTCTCCGCGAGCGGGGATACAATGAGCAGTTCTTC.

V usage is TRBV6-5 and J usage is TRBJ1-2; D may be TRBD1 (6 bases). Germline V lookup: CDR1 MNHEY, CDR2 SVGAGI. The CDR3 sequence is 13 residues long. V shed 2 bases and J shed 8 bases, with 12 bases lying between them. The CDR3 nucleotides read TGTGCCAGCAGTTACCAGGGGTATTCGGGCTACACCTTC. Encoded protein: CASSYQGYSGYTF.

The chain is built from TRBV7-9 and TRBJ1-1; the match to TRBD1 covers 11 bases. Germline V gene sequence: CDR1 SEHNR, CDR2 FQNEAQ (reference sequence). The CDR3 runs 15 residues. V shed 5 bases and J 8 bases; nucleotides not matched to a gene: 10. CDR3 region: CASSRTGGAMTEAFF. CDR3 DNA: TGTGCCAGCAGCAGGACAGGGGGCGCAATGACCGAAGCTTTCTTT.

This clone was seen a single time. This sequence joins TRBV7-6 and TRBJ2-2; 7 nucleotides agree with TRBD2. Germline V lookup: CDR1 SGHVS, CDR2 FNYEAQ. J lost 4 bases, V lost 5 bases, and 7 bases had no gene match. The length of the CDR3 is 15 residues. This chain's CDR3 is CASSQRTSSTGELFF. CDR3 nucleotides: TGTGCCAGCAGCCAAAGGACTAGTAGCACCGGGGAGCTGTTTTTT.

The chain carries TRBV28 and TRBJ2-5, with D possibly matching TRBD1 (6 bases). V lost 6 bases and J 4 bases, leaving 9 bases between the germline ends. This CDR3 contains 12 residues. CDR1 is MDHEN, CDR2 SYDVKM, per germline. For the CDR3, the DNA is TGTGCCAGCAGGCTCAGGGGAGAGACCCAGTACTTC. It is translated as CASRLRGETQYF.

CDR3 residues: CASTGINTEAFF. The CDR3 nucleotides are TGTGCCAGCACAGGGATAAACACTGAAGCTTTCTTT. The chain joins TRBV7-9 to TRBJ1-1; perhaps TRBD1 as D (5 bases). Trimming stripped 7 bases from V and 2 bases from J, with 8 bases between. The CDR3 length is 12 residues. Germline assignment: CDR1 SEHNR and CDR2 FQNEAQ (reference sequence).

The chain carries TRBV10-1 and TRBJ2-7; 9 bases line up with TRBD1. Germline assignment: CDR1 WNHNN and CDR2 SYGVQD (reference sequence). The CDR3 runs 16 residues. V lost 6 bases, J lost 2 bases, and 11 bases stayed unmatched. The CDR3 spells CASSDIPGTGTYEQYF. The CDR3 DNA sequence: TGCGCCAGCAGCGATATTCCCGGGACAGGGACCTACGAGCAGTACTTC.

J is TRBJ1-2 and V is TRBV2; 8 bases map to TRBD1. The J segment lost 3 bases and the V segment lost 7 bases, leaving 4 bases of the junction unmatched. Per the germline V gene, CDR1 is SNHLY and CDR2 is FYNNEI. The CDR3 has 13 amino acids. The CDR3 sequence is CASMTGVDYGYTF. DNA for the CDR3: TGTGCCAGCATGACAGGGGTTGACTATGGCTACACCTTC.

The chain uses TRBV7-9 and TRBJ2-6; 7 bases are a match to TRBD1. The junction had 9 bases not matched to a gene; V was cut back by 4 bases and J by 0 bases. This CDR3 has 18 amino acids. Germline CDR1 is SEHNR and CDR2 is FQNEAQ (reference sequence). The CDR3 region has the DNA TGTGCCAGCAGCTCCCCGACAGGGAGCCTCTCTGGGGCCAACGTCCTGACTTTC. Translated, it gives CASSSPTGSLSGANVLTF. Complete variable domain (other parts from reference TRBV7-9 and TRBJ2-6): DTGVSQNPRHKITKRGQNVTFRCDPISEHNRLYWYRQTLGQGPEFLTYFQNEAQLEKSRLLSDRFSAERPKGSFSTLEIQRTEQGDSAMYLCASSSPTGSLSGANVLTFGAGSRLTVL.

This clone was found once. This chain uses TRBV25-1 with TRBJ2-3; 15 bases map to TRBD2. With V trimmed by 6 bases and J by 0 bases, 7 bases remained unmatched. The CDR3 contains 18 residues. CDR1 is MGHDK, CDR2 SYGVNS, per germline. The CDR3 DNA reads TGTGCCAGCAGCGCGGGACTAGCGGGGGGATGGAGCACAGATACGCAGTATTTT. This sequence encodes CASSAGLAGGWSTDTQYF.

The chain uses TRBV4-2 and TRBJ2-5; no reliable D call. The V end was cut by 3 bases, the J end by 3 bases, with 8 bases between. Germline loops: CDR1 LGHNA, CDR2 YNFKEQ. There are 13 residues in the CDR3. The CDR3 DNA sequence: TGTGCCAGCAGCCAGCCAGGCGAAGAGACCCAGTACTTC. Protein: CASSQPGEETQYF.

The CDR3 sequence: CASSLKGLAGAGGYNEQFF. The CDR3 DNA reads TGTGCCAGCAGCTTAAAAGGACTAGCGGGGGCCGGGGGCTACAATGAGCAGTTCTTC. V usage is TRBV7-9 and J usage is TRBJ2-1, with 13 nucleotides matching TRBD2. The CDR3 is 19 residues long. The germline V gene encodes CDR1 SEHNR and CDR2 FQNEAQ (reference sequence). V was pared by 2 bases and J by 3 bases, with 10 bases of the junction left unmatched.

The V call is TRBV4-1, the J call TRBJ1-4; 7 bases align to TRBD1. Germline CDR1 and CDR2: MGHRA and YSYEKL. Trimming removed 1 base from V and 4 bases from J; junction bases left unmatched: 6. This CDR3 region has 16 residues. This CDR3 reads CASSQGTGALNEKLFF. CDR3 coding DNA: TGCGCCAGCAGCCAAGGGACAGGAGCTCTTAATGAAAAACTGTTTTTT.

J is TRBJ2-3 and V is TRBV29-1, with D possibly TRBD2 on 6 matching bases. Per the germline V gene, CDR1 is SQVTM and CDR2 is ANQGSEA. CDR3 length: 13 amino acids. Deletions cut 6 bases from V and 5 bases from J, with 15 bases between. CDR3 residues: CSVFKREIDTQYF. CDR3 DNA: TGCAGCGTCTTCAAACGGGAGATAGATACGCAGTATTTT.

The chain recombines TRBV25-1 with TRBJ2-1; 8 positions match TRBD2. This CDR3 is 16 amino acids long. The V gene end was trimmed by 7 bases and the J gene end by 9 bases; junction bases not matched to a gene: 17. Germline V gives CDR1 MGHDK, CDR2 SYGVNS. CDR3 bases: TGTGCCAGCACCGCAAGGCCGGGGACTAGAGCCCTTGAGCAGTTCTTC. Protein product: CASTARPGTRALEQFF.

The chain carries TRBV12-5 and TRBJ1-5; the D gene is possibly TRBD1 (6 bases). Trimming removed 1 base at V and 2 bases at J, with 12 bases between. This CDR3 is 16 amino acids long. Germline V lookup: CDR1 LGHNT, CDR2 FRNRAP. The CDR3 loop is CASGLAPPGGNQPQHF. CDR3 coding DNA: TGTGCTAGTGGTTTGGCTCCCCCAGGGGGCAATCAGCCCCAGCATTTT.

This chain connects TRBV28 to TRBJ2-1, with D possibly being TRBD2 (6 bases). The CDR3 is 13 residues long. Trimming removed 5 bases at V and 7 bases at J, with 12 bases between. CDR1 and CDR2 (germline): MDHEN, SYDVKM. CDR3 sequence: CASSPFGGNEQFF. CDR3 bases: TGTGCCAGCAGTCCCTTTGGGGGGAATGAGCAGTTCTTC.